Detailed here is one TCR beta chain. No antigen is known for it. The CDR3 covers 15 residues. The germline V gene has CDR1 MDHEN and CDR2 SYDVKM. V lost 3 bases to trimming and J lost 6 bases, with 16 bases between them. This entry is derived from a study of T cell responses to AZD1222 COVID-19 vaccine. On the study more broadly: Second-dose schedules of about 4 or about 12 weeks were combined. The study, taken as a whole, reports: Clonal diversity was possibly underestimated, and the donors were mostly white British, with more females. Sampling captured repertoires only after the peak T cell response.

Libraries were prepared by immunoSEQ multiplex PCR; TCRdb keeps only in-frame clonotypes and omits some of them. Of 130,000 to 150,000 clones in the sample, approximately 88% are singletons; the top ten hold 2% to 2.5%. The sample was peripheral blood, taken on day 0 of AZD1222 vaccination. The chain combines TRBV28 with TRBJ2-3, with D possibly called TRBD1 or TRBD2 (5 bases each). The receptor's source is an adult in good health. CDR3 DNA sequence: TGTGCCAGCAGTTTTCGGGACCCCGCTCACGATACGCAGTATTTT. Translation: CASSFRDPAHDTQYF.